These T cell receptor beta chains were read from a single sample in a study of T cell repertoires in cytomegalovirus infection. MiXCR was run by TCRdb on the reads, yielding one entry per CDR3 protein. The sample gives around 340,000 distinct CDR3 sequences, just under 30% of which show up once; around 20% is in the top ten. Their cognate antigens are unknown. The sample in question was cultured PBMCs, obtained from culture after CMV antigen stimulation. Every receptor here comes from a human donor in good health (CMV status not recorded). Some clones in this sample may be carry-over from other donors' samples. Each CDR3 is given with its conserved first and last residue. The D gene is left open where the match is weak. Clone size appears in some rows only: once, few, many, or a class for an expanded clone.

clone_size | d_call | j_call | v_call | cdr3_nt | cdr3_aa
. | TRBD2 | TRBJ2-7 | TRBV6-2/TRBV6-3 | TGTGCCAGCAGTTACGCTCTAGCGGGAGGCGTGGAGCAGTACTTC | CASSYALAGGVEQYF
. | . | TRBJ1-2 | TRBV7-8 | TGTGCCAGCAGTCGACAGGCGTCTGGCTACACCTTC | CASSRQASGYTF
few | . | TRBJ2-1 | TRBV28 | TGTGCCAGCAGCTCCTCCCGGGGGACGGGGTTACGGTCCTACAATGAGCAGTTCTTC | CASSSSRGTGLRSYNEQFF
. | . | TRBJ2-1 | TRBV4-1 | TGCGCCAGCAGCCAATTTGATGGCGATGAGCAGTTCTTC | CASSQFDGDEQFF
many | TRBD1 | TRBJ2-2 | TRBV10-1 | TGCGCCAGCAGGTTGGACAGGGTCGCCGGGGAGCTGTTTTTT | CASRLDRVAGELFF
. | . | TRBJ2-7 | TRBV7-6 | TGTGCCAGCAGACAACAGGGAAGCTCCTACGAGCAGTACTTC | CASRQQGSSYEQYF
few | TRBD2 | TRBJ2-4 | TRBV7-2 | TGTGCCAGCAGCTTAGGTCTAGCGGGGTTCCTAGCCAAAAACATTCAGTACTTC | CASSLGLAGFLAKNIQYF
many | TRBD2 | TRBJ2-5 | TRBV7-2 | TGTGCCAGCAGCGCGGGACTAGCGGGAGGGCGAGAGACCCAGTACTTC | CASSAGLAGGRETQYF
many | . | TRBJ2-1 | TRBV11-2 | TGTGCCAGCAGCTCTTATCGGCAGAGCTCCTACAATGAGCAGTTCTTC | CASSSYRQSSYNEQFF
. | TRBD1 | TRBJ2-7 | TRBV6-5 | TGTGCCAGCAGTTACTTTACCGGGACAGGACTCTACGAGCAGTACTTC | CASSYFTGTGLYEQYF
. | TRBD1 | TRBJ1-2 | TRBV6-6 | TGTGCCAGCAGTTACACTGGGACAGGGGATGCCTTTGGCTACACCTTC | CASSYTGTGDAFGYTF
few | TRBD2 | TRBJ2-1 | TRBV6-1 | TGTGCCAGCAGTGAAGGACTAGCGGGAGGGCCGAGCAATGAGCAGTTCTTC | CASSEGLAGGPSNEQFF
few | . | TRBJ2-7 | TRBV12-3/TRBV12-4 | TGTGCCAGCAGTCCGAGACAGGCCTCCTACGAGCAGTACTTC | CASSPRQASYEQYF
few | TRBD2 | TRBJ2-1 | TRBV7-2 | TGTGCCAGTAGGGAGGGAGGGGTGTCCTACAATGAGCAGTTCTTC | CASREGGVSYNEQFF
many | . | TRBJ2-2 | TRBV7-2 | TGTGCCAGCAGCTTAATCTCCGGGGAGCTGTTTTTT | CASSLISGELFF
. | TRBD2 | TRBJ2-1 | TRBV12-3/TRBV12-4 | TGTGCCAGCAGTATCGGGGGGTATGAGCAGTTCTTC | CASSIGGYEQFF
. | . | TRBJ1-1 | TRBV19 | TGTGCCAGTAAAGCCCCGGGACAAATGAACACTGAAGCTTTCTTT | CASKAPGQMNTEAFF
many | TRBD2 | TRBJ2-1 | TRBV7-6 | TGTGCCAGCAGCTTACCGACTAGCGGGAGAAGGAACAATGAGCAGTTCTTC | CASSLPTSGRRNNEQFF
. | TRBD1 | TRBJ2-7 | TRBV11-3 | TGTGCCAGCAGCCCGACAGGGGACGAGCAGTACTTC | CASSPTGDEQYF
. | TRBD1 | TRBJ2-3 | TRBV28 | TGTGCCAGCAGTCCGCGGACAGGGGTCACAGATACGCAGTATTTT | CASSPRTGVTDTQYF
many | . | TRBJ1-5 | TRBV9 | TGTGCCAGCAGCGTAGGAGGCAGGGGAGGTCAGCCCCAGCATTTT | CASSVGGRGGQPQHF
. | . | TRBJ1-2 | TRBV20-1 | TGCAGCTCCTTCAACCCGGGGCGGGGGATCGGCGGCTACACCTTC | CSSFNPGRGIGGYTF
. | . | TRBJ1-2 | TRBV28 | TGTGCCAGCAGTATAGGGACACCTCGGAGCTATGGCTACACCTTC | CASSIGTPRSYGYTF
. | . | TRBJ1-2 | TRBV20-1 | TGCAGTGCTAGAGCTACGGGACTGCATGGCTACACCTTC | CSARATGLHGYTF
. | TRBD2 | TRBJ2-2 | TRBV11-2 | TGTGCCAGCAGCTTCACAGTTCTAGCGGGTACCACCGGGGAGCTGTTTTTT | CASSFTVLAGTTGELFF
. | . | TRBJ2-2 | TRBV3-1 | TGTGCCAGCAGCCAAGGTCGCGGGGCCCAGCCCGGGGAGCTGTTTTTT | CASSQGRGAQPGELFF
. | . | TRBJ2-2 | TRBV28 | TGTGCCAGCAGTTTCTCGGGCCGGGGTTTGGGAACCGGGGAGCTGTTTTTT | CASSFSGRGLGTGELFF
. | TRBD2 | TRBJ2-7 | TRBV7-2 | TGTGCCAGCAGCTTAGCTAGCGGGGCTTCCTACGAGCAGTACTTC | CASSLASGASYEQYF
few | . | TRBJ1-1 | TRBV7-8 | TGTGCCACCGACCCGGCGTCTTTCTTT | CATDPASFF
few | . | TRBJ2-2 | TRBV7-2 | TGTGCCAGCAGCTTAAGGGGGGCGGCCGGGGAGCTGTTTTTT | CASSLRGAAGELFF
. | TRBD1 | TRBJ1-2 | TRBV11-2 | TGTGCCAGCAGCATCACTGGACAGGGCTGCACCTTC | CASSITGQGCTF
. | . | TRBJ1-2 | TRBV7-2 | TGTGCCAGCAGCTCCCTAGGGGGGGGTGGCGGCTACACCTTC | CASSSLGGGGGYTF
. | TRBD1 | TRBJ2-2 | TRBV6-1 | TGTGCCAGCAGTGAAGAGGGGGCGCGGGCCGGGGAGCTGTTTTTT | CASSEEGARAGELFF
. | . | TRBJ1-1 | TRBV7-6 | TGTGCCAGCAGCTTAGAGAATTCCGGGAGTGAAGCTTTCTTT | CASSLENSGSEAFF
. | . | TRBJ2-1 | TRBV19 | TGTGCCAGTTTTGCGGGGGCGCCCTACAATGAGCAGTTCTTC | CASFAGAPYNEQFF
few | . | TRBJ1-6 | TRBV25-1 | TGTGCCAGCAGTGAATCCCGGACGGGTTATAATTCACCCCTCCACTTT | CASSESRTGYNSPLHF
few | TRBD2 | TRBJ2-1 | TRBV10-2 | TGCGCCAGCACGACTAGCGGGGGCTCCTACAATGAGCAGTTCTTC | CASTTSGGSYNEQFF
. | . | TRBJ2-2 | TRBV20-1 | TGCAGTGCCTATAGCGGAGGGAACACCGGGGAGCTGTTTTTT | CSAYSGGNTGELFF
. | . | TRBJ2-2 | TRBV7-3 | TGTGCCAGCAGCTCTGAGGGGCGGATCGGGGAGCTGTTTTTT | CASSSEGRIGELFF
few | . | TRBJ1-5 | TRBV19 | TGTGCCAGTAGTTTCGGGACATCCGGAGAGGGCAATCAGCCCCAGCATTTT | CASSFGTSGEGNQPQHF
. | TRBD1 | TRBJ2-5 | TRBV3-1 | TGTGCCAGCAGCCCCGAACAGGGGGAAGAGACCCAGTACTTC | CASSPEQGEETQYF
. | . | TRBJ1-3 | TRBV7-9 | TGTGCCAGCAGCTCAACTCAGGCCCCGCGGGACACCATATATTTT | CASSSTQAPRDTIYF
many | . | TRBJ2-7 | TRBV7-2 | TGTGCCAGCAGCCCCTGGGTCAGAGTTGGTGGGCACGAGCAGTACTTC | CASSPWVRVGGHEQYF
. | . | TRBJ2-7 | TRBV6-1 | TGTGCCAGCAGTTCCGGGCCGTCTCCACCCCAGTACTTC | CASSSGPSPPQYF
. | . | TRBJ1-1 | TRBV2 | TGTGCCAGCAGTGAAGCGCCTCAGGGATCTCCTGAAGCTTTCTTT | CASSEAPQGSPEAFF
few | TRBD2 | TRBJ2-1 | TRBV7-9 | TGTGCCAGCAGCTTCAAAACACTAGCGGGAGATGTTGAGCAGTTCTTC | CASSFKTLAGDVEQFF
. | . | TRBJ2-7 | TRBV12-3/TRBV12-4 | TGTGCCAGCAGTTGGAACCGCCGCTACGAGCAGTACTTC | CASSWNRRYEQYF
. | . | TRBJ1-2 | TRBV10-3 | TGTGCCATCAGTGTCGACGGAATGGGCTACACCTTC | CAISVDGMGYTF
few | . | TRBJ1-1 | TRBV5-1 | TGCGCCAGCAGCTTGTATGATCCAAGTACTGAAGCTTTCTTT | CASSLYDPSTEAFF
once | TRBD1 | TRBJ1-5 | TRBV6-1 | TGTGCCAGCAGCCCCCCGGACAGGAGAAAAAATCAGCCCCAGCATTTT | CASSPPDRRKNQPQHF
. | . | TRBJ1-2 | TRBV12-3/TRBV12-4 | TGTGCCAGCAGTTTAGAGGGGACAAATAACTATGGCTACACCTTC | CASSLEGTNNYGYTF